This T cell receptor beta chain stems from a study of cytomegalovirus exposure and HLA in healthy donors. Note on this clone: Other DNA variants within this sample encode the same CDR3.

This CDR3 spans 15 amino acids. The V gene lost 2 bases and the J gene lost 8 bases, with 16 bases spanning the gap. The germline V gene has CDR1 MGHRA and CDR2 YSYEKL. PCR was performed using 60 Vbeta and 13 Jbeta primers. Only in-frame clones appear in the TCRdb table, and some are missing; sequencing was by immunoSEQ multiplex PCR. This sample yields more than 150,000 clones, of which 65% to 80% are seen a single time; about 3.4% belongs to the top ten. The rearrangement links TRBV4-1 to TRBJ2-1; the D gene is possibly TRBD2 (6 bases). The sequenced sample consisted of PBMCs. The receptor was isolated from a woman between 45 and 60 years old in good health and CMV-seropositive. CDR3 bases: TGCGCCAGCAGCCAATCGGAGGGAGAAGGGTATGAGCAGTTCTTC. This encodes CASSQSEGEGYEQFF.